One and the same sample provided the 20 T cell receptor beta chains below, sequenced in a study of T-cell reconstitution after alpha-beta-depleted transplantation in children. This sample's TCRbeta library carried unique molecular identifier barcodes. TCRdb reprocessed the PCR reads via MiXCR and lists one record per CDR3 protein. The repertoire has about 400,000 distinct CDR3 sequences, 10% to 15% of them found once; the top ten carry 3.5% to 4.5%. The specimen comprised PBMCs, sampled from the stem cell graft. The receptors stem from a human donor who donated a stem cell graft to a child with Fanconi anemia.

This clonotype was recorded many times. The chain is built from TRBV5-1 and TRBJ1-1; tentative D call: TRBD1 (6 bases). The CDR3 is 16 residues long. Germline CDR1 and CDR2: SGHRS and YFSETQ. Trimming left V 4 bases short and J 1 base short, with 17 bases between. CDR3 residues: CASSVRPGQSNTEAFF. The CDR3 coding sequence is TGCGCCAGCAGCGTGAGACCGGGACAATCGAACACTGAAGCTTTCTTT.

This clonotype was seen more than once but under ten times. This sequence joins TRBV3-1 and TRBJ2-3, with 11 positions matching TRBD1. The J segment lost 7 bases and the V segment lost 5 bases, leaving 8 bases of the junction unmatched. The germline V gene encodes CDR1 LGHDT and CDR2 YNNKEL (reference sequence). This CDR3 contains 15 residues. Here the CDR3 DNA reads TGTGCCAGCAGCTGGACAGGGGGCATGTACCATACGCAGTATTTT. Translation gives CASSWTGGMYHTQYF.

This sequence joins TRBV10-3 and TRBJ2-5; D uncertain. V was shortened by 0 bases and J by 4 bases, with 12 bases between the two germline ends. The CDR3 length is 15 residues. In germline, CDR1 is ENHRY, CDR2 SYGVKD. The CDR3 region is CAISESFSPTETQYF. DNA of the CDR3: TGTGCCATCAGTGAGTCTTTCAGTCCTACAGAGACCCAGTACTTC.

This clonotype came up a few times. CDR3 sequence: CASSQDLQNLGYTF. CDR3 DNA sequence: TGCGCCAGCAGCCAAGATCTTCAGAATCTCGGCTACACCTTC. The chain carries TRBV4-3 and TRBJ1-2, with unresolved D. CDR1 is LGHNA and CDR2 is YSLEER in the germline V gene. The CDR3 is 14 residues long. The V end lost 0 bases, the J end lost 8 bases, and 13 bases lay between the germline ends.

This clonotype occurred many times. The chain carries TRBV24-1 and TRBJ2-1; no definite D call. The CDR3 totals 13 residues. The ends were cut back, 3 bases at V and 2 bases at J, with 4 bases in the middle. The germline gives CDR1 KGHDR, CDR2 SFDVKD. CDR3 in amino acids: CATSDTAYNEQFF. The DNA of the CDR3 is TGTGCCACCAGTGATACAGCCTACAATGAGCAGTTCTTC.

This clonotype was counted many times. The chain's CDR3 is CASSQDLGDQPQHF. CDR3 nucleotides: TGTGCCAGCAGCCAAGATTTAGGGGATCAGCCCCAGCATTTT. The chain combines TRBV4-2 with TRBJ1-5, with D possibly TRBD1 on 5 matching bases. The CDR3 covers 14 residues. The ends were cut back, 0 bases at V and 5 bases at J, with 8 bases in the middle. CDR1 is LGHNA and CDR2 is YNFKEQ in the germline V gene.

The chain joins TRBV5-5 to TRBJ2-3; 8 bases are a match to TRBD1. With 3 bases clipped from V and 8 bases from J, the junction kept 8 bases outside the gene matches. Germline assignment: CDR1 SGHKS and CDR2 YYEKEE (reference sequence). The CDR3 covers 14 residues. CDR3 nucleotides: TGTGCCAGCAGCTGGGACAGGCCCTCCGGTACGCAGTATTTT. Translation: CASSWDRPSGTQYF. The full variable domain, completed using reference TRBV5-5 and TRBJ2-3, is DAGVTQSPTHLIKTRGQQVTLRCSPISGHKSVSWYQQVLGQGPQFIFQYYEKEERGRGNFPDRFSARQFPNYSSELNVNALLLGDSALYLCASSWDRPSGTQYFGPGTRLTVL.

This clonotype was seen more than once but under ten times. The rearrangement uses TRBV25-1 and TRBJ2-1, with 7 bases aligning to TRBD2. The CDR3 spans 15 residues. Germline CDR1 reads MGHDK; CDR2 reads SYGVNS. After removal of 8 bases from V and 2 bases from J, the junction contained 9 bases not matched to a gene. CDR3: CASAPPGGTYNEQFF. CDR3 DNA: TGTGCCAGCGCCCCCCCGGGGGGAACCTACAATGAGCAGTTCTTC.

This clonotype appeared once. This rearrangement joins TRBV3-1 to TRBJ2-7, with 8 nucleotides matching TRBD1. Germline trimming cut 3 bases from V and 6 bases from J; bases unmatched to any gene: 7. Looked up from germline, CDR1 is LGHDT and CDR2 is YNNKEL (reference sequence). The CDR3 is 14 amino acids. CDR3 protein: CASSQSGQGGEQYF. The CDR3 DNA reads as TGTGCCAGCAGCCAGTCCGGACAGGGCGGCGAGCAGTACTTC.

This clonotype was detected ten times or more. The CDR3 DNA is TGCAGCGCTGAGCCGAGGACAGGCCAAAACATTCAGTACTTC. This sequence encodes CSAEPRTGQNIQYF. The V call is TRBV29-1, the J call TRBJ2-4; 7 positions match TRBD1. Germline V CDR1 and CDR2: SQVTM, ANQGSEA. V shed 7 bases and J 5 bases; nucleotides not matched to a gene: 11. The CDR3 contains 14 residues. The full variable domain, in which reference TRBV29-1 and TRBJ2-4 provide the parts outside the CDR3, is SAVISQKPSRDICQRGTSLTIQCQVDSQVTMMFWYRQQPGQSLTLIATANQGSEATYESGFVIDKFPISRPNLTFSTLTVSNMSPEDSSIYLCSAEPRTGQNIQYFGAGTRLSVL.

There are many counts of this clonotype. The J gene is TRBJ2-4, the V gene TRBV12-3 or TRBV12-4; D may be TRBD1 (6 bases). V was trimmed by 6 bases and J by 0 bases, leaving 12 bases between them. The CDR3 consists of 15 residues. CDR3 in DNA: TGTGCCAGCAGCCCAGGGGCCTTAGCCAAAAACATTCAGTACTTC. This encodes CASSPGALAKNIQYF.

The CDR3 protein is CASSFLIQPQGGYTF. CDR3 in DNA: TGCGCCAGCAGCTTTCTCATACAGCCACAGGGAGGCTACACCTTC. The chain combines TRBV5-1 with TRBJ1-2; tentatively, D is TRBD1 (6 bases). Germline CDR1 reads SGHRS; CDR2 reads YFSETQ. The CDR3 loop spans 15 amino acids. V gave up 2 bases and J gave up 8 bases, with 19 bases separating them.

This chain links TRBV18 with TRBJ1-1; no definite D call. The CDR3 is made up of 16 amino acids. V was clipped by 2 bases and J by 1 base, with 14 bases between them. Germline CDR1 and CDR2: KGHSH and LQKENI. For the CDR3, the DNA is TGTGCCAGCTCACCATCTGGAAGTACCAGGAACACTGAAGCTTTCTTT. Its protein is CASSPSGSTRNTEAFF.

This clonotype was picked up a small number of times. The chain carries TRBV7-9 and TRBJ2-7, with 9 bases matching TRBD2. The CDR3 spans 15 residues. V trimming: 5 bases; J trimming: 6 bases; junction bases outside the gene matches: 11. CDR1 is SEHNR, CDR2 FQNEAQ, per germline (reference sequence). The CDR3 region is CASSRLSSGAFEQYV. DNA for the CDR3: TGTGCCAGCAGCCGACTATCTAGCGGGGCCTTCGAGCAGTACGTC.

This clonotype appeared many times. This chain uses TRBV4-3 with TRBJ2-3, with TRBD1 as a possible D gene (6 bases). Germline V CDR1 and CDR2: LGHNA, YSLEER. The CDR3 has 17 amino acids. V shed 1 base and J shed 2 bases, with 16 bases lying between them. The CDR3 sequence is CASSQGSRGSNTDTQYF. In DNA form, the CDR3 reads TGCGCCAGCAGCCAAGGCAGTAGGGGGTCCAACACAGATACGCAGTATTTT.

This clonotype has a count of ten or more. The V call is TRBV28, the J call TRBJ2-3, with D perhaps TRBD1 (5 bases). Germline V CDR1 and CDR2: MDHEN, SYDVKM. Trimming pared 10 bases from V and 3 bases from J, leaving 14 bases between. The CDR3 spans 13 residues. CDR3 nucleotide sequence: TGTGCCACCAGGGATTTGGGGACAGATACGCAGTATTTT. Protein product: CATRDLGTDTQYF.

The table lists this clonotype with a count of one. This rearrangement joins TRBV6-5 to TRBJ2-3; 10 bases match TRBD2. Germline V gene lookup returns CDR1 MNHEY and CDR2 SVGAGI. The CDR3 length is 16 residues. The J segment lost 4 bases and the V segment lost 2 bases, leaving 6 bases of the junction unmatched. CDR3 DNA sequence: TGTGCCAGCAGTTACCAAAAGCGGGGGGGCCCAGATACGCAGTATTTT. Its translation: CASSYQKRGGPDTQYF.

The V and J genes are TRBV18 and TRBJ1-5; 7 positions match TRBD1. From germline, CDR1 is KGHSH and CDR2 LQKENI. The CDR3 is made up of 16 amino acids. The junction had 9 bases not matched to a gene; V was cut back by 4 bases and J by 3 bases. This CDR3 reads CASSLGQTGANQPQHF. The CDR3, as DNA: TGTGCCAGCTCACTAGGCCAAACAGGGGCCAATCAGCCCCAGCATTTT.

Many counts were recorded for this clonotype. The rearrangement links TRBV4-3 to TRBJ2-2, with D perhaps matching TRBD1 or TRBD2 (5 bases each). With 0 bases removed from V and 3 bases from J, the gap between germline ends came to 14 bases. The CDR3 has 17 residues. CDR1 is LGHNA and CDR2 is YSLEER in the germline V gene. CDR3 sequence reads: CASSQDRDGSHTGELFF. CDR3 in DNA: TGCGCCAGCAGCCAAGACCGGGACGGGTCCCACACCGGGGAGCTGTTTTTT.

The chain recombines TRBV5-1 with TRBJ1-2, with 7 nucleotides matching TRBD1. Germline V lookup: CDR1 SGHRS, CDR2 YFSETQ. With 4 bases clipped from V and 0 bases from J, the junction kept 6 bases outside the gene matches. The CDR3 loop spans 15 amino acids. As DNA, the CDR3 is TGCGCCAGCAGCCCCCTACAGGGGACTAACTATGGCTACACCTTC. Its translation: CASSPLQGTNYGYTF.